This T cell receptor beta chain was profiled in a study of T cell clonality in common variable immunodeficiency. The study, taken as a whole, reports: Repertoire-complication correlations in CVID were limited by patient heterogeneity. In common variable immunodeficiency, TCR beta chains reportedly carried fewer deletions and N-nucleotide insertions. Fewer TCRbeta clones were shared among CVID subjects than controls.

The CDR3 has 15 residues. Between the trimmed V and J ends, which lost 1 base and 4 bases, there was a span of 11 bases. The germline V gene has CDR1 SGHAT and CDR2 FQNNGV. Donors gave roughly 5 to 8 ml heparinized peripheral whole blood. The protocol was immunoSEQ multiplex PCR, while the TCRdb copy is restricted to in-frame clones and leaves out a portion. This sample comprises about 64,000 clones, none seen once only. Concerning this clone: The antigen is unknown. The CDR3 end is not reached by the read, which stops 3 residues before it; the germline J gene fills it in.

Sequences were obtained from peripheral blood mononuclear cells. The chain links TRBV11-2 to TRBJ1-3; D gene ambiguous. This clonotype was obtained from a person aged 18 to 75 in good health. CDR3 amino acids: CASSLGPSPGNTIYF. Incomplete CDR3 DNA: TGTGCCAGCAGCTTAGGTCCCTCTCCGGGAAACACC.